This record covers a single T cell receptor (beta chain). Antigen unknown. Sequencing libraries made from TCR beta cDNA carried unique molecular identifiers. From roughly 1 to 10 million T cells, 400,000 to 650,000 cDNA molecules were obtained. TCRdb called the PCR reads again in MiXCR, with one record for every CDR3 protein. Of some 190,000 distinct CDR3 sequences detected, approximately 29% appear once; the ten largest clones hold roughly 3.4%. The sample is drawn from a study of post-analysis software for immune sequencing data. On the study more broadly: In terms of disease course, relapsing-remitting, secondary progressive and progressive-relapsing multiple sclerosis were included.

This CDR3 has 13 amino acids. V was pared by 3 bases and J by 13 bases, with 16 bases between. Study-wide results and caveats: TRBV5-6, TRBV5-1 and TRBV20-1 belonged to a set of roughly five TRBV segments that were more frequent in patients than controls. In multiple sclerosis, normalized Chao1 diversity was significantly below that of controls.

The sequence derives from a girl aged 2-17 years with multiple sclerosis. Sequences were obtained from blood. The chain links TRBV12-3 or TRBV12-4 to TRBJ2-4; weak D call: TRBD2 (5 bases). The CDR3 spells CASSFGYSREQYF. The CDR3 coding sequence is TGTGCCAGCAGTTTCGGCTATTCGAGGGAGCAGTACTTC.